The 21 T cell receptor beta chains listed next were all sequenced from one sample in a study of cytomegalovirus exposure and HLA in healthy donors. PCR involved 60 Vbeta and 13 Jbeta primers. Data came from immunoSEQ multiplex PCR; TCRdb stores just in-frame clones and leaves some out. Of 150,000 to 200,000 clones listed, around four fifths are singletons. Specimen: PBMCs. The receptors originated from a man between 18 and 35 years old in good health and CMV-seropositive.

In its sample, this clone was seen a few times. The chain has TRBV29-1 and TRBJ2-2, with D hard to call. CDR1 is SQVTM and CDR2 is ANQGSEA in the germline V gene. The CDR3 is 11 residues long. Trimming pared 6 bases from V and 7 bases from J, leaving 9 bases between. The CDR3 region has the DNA TGCAGCGTAGCAGGTAGCGGGGAGCTGTTTTTT. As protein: CSVAGSGELFF.

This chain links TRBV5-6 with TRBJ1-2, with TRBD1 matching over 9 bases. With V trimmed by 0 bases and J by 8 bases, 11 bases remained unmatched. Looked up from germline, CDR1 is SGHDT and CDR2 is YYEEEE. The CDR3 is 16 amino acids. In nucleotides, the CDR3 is TGTGCCAGCAGCTTGGGAGGGGACAGGGACGGAAAGGGCTACACCTTC. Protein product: CASSLGGDRDGKGYTF.

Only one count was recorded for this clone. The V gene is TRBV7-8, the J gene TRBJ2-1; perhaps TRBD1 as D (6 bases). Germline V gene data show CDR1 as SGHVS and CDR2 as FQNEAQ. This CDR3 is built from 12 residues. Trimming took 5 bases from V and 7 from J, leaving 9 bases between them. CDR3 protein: CASSTGTNEQFF. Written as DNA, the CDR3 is TGTGCCAGCAGCACAGGGACGAATGAGCAGTTCTTC.

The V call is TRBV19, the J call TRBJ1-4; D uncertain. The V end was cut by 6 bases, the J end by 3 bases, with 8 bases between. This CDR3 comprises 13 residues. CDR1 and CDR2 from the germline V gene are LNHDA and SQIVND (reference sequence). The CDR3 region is CASRPGANEKLFF. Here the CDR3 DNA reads TGTGCCAGTAGGCCGGGAGCTAATGAAAAACTGTTTTTT.

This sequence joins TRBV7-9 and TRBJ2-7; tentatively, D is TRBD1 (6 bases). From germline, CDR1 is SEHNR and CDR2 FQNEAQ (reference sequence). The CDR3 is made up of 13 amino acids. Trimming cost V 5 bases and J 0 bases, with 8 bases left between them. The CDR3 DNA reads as TGTGCCAGCAGCCGGGACAACTCCTACGAGCAGTACTTC. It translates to CASSRDNSYEQYF.

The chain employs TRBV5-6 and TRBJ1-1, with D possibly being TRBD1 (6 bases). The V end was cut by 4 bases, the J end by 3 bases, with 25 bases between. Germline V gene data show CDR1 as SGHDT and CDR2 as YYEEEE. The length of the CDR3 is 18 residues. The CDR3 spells CASSMKYRDNRPDTEAFF. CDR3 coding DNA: TGTGCCAGCAGCATGAAGTATCGGGACAACCGTCCGGACACTGAAGCTTTCTTT.

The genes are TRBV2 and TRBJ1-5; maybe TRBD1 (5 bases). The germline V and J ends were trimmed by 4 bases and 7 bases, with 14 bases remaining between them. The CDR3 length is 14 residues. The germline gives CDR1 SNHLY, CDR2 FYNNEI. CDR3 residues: CASSASGPGQPQHF. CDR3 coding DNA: TGTGCCAGCAGTGCTTCAGGGCCCGGGCAGCCCCAGCATTTT. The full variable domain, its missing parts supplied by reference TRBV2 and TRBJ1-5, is EPEVTQTPSHQVTQMGQEVILRCVPISNHLYFYWYRQILGQKVEFLVSFYNNEISEKSEIFDDQFSVERPDGSNFTLKIRSTKLEDSAMYFCASSASGPGQPQHFGDGTRLSIL.

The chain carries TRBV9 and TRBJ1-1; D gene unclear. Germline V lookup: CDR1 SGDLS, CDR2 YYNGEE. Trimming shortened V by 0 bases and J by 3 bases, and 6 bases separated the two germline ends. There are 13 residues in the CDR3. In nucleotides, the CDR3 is TGTGCCAGCAGCGTAGATTCTGACACTGAAGCTTTCTTT. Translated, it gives CASSVDSDTEAFF.

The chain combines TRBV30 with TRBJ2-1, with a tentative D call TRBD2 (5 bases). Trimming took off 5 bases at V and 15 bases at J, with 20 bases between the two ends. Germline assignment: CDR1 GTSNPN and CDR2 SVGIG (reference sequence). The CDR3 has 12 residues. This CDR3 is CAWEGPDIVAFF. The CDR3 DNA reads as TGTGCCTGGGAGGGCCCTGACATCGTCGCGTTCTTC.

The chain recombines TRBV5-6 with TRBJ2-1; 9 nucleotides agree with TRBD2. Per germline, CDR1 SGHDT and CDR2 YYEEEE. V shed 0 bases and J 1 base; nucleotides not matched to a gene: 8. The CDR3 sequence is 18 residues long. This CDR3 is CASSLVGLAGSSYNEQFF. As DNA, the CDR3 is TGTGCCAGCAGCTTGGTGGGGCTAGCGGGAAGTTCCTACAATGAGCAGTTCTTC. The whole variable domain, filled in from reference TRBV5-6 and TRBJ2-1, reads DAGVTQSPTHLIKTRGQQVTLRCSPKSGHDTVSWYQQALGQGPQFIFQYYEEEERQRGNFPDRFSGHQFPNYSSELNVNALLLGDSALYLCASSLVGLAGSSYNEQFFGPGTRLTVL.

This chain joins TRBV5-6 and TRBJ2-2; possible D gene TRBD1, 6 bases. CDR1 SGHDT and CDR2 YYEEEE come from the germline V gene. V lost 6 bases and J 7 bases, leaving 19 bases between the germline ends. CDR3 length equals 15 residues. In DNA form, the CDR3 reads TGTGCCAGCAACACCGAGGGTAGCAGGGGCGGGGAGCTGTTTTTT. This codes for CASNTEGSRGGELFF.

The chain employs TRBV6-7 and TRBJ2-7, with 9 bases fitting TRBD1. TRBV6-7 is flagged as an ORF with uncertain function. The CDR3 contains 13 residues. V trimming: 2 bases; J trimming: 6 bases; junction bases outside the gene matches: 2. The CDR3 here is CASSYGTGSEQYF. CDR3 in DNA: TGTGCCAGCAGTTACGGGACAGGGAGCGAGCAGTACTTC.

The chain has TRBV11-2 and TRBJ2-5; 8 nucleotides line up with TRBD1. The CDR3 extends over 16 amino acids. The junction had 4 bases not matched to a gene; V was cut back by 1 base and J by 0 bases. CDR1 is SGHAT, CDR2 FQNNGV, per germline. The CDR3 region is CASSLGGQEYQETQYF. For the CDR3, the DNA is TGTGCCAGCAGCTTAGGGGGACAGGAGTACCAAGAGACCCAGTACTTC.

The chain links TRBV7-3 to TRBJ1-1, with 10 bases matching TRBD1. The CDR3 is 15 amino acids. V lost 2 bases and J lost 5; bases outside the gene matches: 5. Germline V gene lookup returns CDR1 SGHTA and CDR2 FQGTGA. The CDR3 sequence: CASSLGTGVGTEAFF. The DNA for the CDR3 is TGTGCCAGCAGCTTAGGGACAGGGGTAGGAACTGAAGCTTTCTTT.

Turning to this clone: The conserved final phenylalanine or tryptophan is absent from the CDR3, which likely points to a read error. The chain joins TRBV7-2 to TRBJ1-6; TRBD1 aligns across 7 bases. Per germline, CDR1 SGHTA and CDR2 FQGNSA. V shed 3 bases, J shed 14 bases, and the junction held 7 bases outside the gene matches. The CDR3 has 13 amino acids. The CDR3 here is CASSFEQGFALHL. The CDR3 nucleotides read TGTGCCAGCAGCTTCGAACAGGGGTTTGCCCTCCACCTT.

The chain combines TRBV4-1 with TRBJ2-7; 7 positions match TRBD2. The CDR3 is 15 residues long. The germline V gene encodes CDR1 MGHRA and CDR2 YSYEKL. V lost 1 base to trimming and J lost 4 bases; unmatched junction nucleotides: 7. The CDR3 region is CASSQAQAGLYEQYF. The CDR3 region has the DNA TGCGCCAGCAGCCAAGCCCAAGCGGGACTGTACGAGCAGTACTTC.

The CDR3 reads CAGGRSRTPDTQYF. The CDR3 DNA follows: TGTGCCGGAGGGCGATCTAGGACGCCAGATACGCAGTATTTT. V and J are TRBV28 and TRBJ2-3; maybe TRBD2 (6 bases). This CDR3 has 14 residues. Deletions cut 11 bases from V and 4 bases from J, with 19 bases between. The germline V gene encodes CDR1 MDHEN and CDR2 SYDVKM.

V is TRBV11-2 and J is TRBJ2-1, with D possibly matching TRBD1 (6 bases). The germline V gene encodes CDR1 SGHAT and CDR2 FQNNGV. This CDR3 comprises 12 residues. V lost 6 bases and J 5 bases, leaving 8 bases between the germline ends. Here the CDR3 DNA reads TGTGCCAGCAGTTGGACAGACAATGAGCAGTTCTTC. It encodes CASSWTDNEQFF. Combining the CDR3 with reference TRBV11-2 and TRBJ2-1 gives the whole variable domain EAGVAQSPRYKIIEKRQSVAFWCNPISGHATLYWYQQILGQGPKLLIQFQNNGVVDDSQLPKDRFSAERLKGVDSTLKIQPAKLEDSAVYLCASSWTDNEQFFGPGTRLTVL.

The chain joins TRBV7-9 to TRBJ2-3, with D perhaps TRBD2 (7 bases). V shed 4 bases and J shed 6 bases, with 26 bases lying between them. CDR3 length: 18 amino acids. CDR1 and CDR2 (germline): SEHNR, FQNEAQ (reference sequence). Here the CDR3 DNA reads TGTGCCAGCAGCTCCAACAAAGCTAGTGGGGGGGCATTGGATACGCAGTATTTT. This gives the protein CASSSNKASGGALDTQYF. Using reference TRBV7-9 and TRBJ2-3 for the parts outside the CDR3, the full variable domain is DTGVSQNPRHKITKRGQNVTFRCDPISEHNRLYWYRQTLGQGPEFLTYFQNEAQLEKSRLLSDRFSAERPKGSFSTLEIQRTEQGDSAMYLCASSSNKASGGALDTQYFGPGTRLTVL.

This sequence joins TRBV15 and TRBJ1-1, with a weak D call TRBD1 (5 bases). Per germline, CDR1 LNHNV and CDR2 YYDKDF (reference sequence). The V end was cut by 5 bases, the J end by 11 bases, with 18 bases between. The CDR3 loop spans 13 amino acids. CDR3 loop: CATSGGTPFPAFF. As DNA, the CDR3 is TGTGCCACCAGCGGCGGGACTCCGTTCCCCGCTTTCTTT.

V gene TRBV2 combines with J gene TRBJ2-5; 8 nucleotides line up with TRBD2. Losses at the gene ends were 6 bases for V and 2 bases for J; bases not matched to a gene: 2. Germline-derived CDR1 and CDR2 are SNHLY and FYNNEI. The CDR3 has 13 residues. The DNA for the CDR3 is TGTGCCAGCAGCGGGACTAGGCAAGAGACCCAGTACTTC. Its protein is CASSGTRQETQYF. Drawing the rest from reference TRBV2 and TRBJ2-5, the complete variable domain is EPEVTQTPSHQVTQMGQEVILRCVPISNHLYFYWYRQILGQKVEFLVSFYNNEISEKSEIFDDQFSVERPDGSNFTLKIRSTKLEDSAMYFCASSGTRQETQYFGPGTRLLVL.